A single sample is the source of the 7 T cell receptor beta chains below, sequenced in a study of shared clonotypes between healthy human individuals. Sequenced by immunoSEQ multiplex PCR; TCRdb stores in-frame clones only, minus some. The sample lists 500,000 to 650,000 clones; about 80% were seen once. What was sequenced was PBMCs. These receptors were taken from a woman in her thirties or forties in good health. Some clones in this sample may be carry-over from other donors' samples.

The chain is built from TRBV19 and TRBJ2-7; D perhaps matches TRBD1 (6 bases). The V end lost 6 bases, the J end lost 5 bases, and 17 bases lay between the germline ends. This CDR3 is built from 14 residues. Germline V gene data show CDR1 as LNHDA and CDR2 as SQIVND (reference sequence). CDR3 bases: TGTGCCAGTAGACCGGGACAACAGGGAAACGAGCAGTACTTC. Translation: CASRPGQQGNEQYF.

A single count supports this clone. The gene calls are TRBV2 and TRBJ2-1; TRBD1 is a possible D gene (7 bases). Germline V lookup: CDR1 SNHLY, CDR2 FYNNEI. Trimming stripped 4 bases from V and 10 bases from J, with 20 bases between. This CDR3 is 15 amino acids long. Here the CDR3 reads CASSAPGGNAGEQFF. DNA for the CDR3: TGTGCCAGCAGTGCCCCAGGGGGAAACGCGGGGGAGCAGTTCTTC.

The J gene is TRBJ1-4, the V gene TRBV28, with D unclear. The CDR3 loop spans 14 amino acids. With 5 bases removed from V and 4 bases from J, the gap between germline ends came to 11 bases. Germline V gene data show CDR1 as MDHEN and CDR2 as SYDVKM. The CDR3 protein is CASSTGGLNEKLFF. The CDR3 DNA follows: TGTGCCAGCAGTACTGGAGGACTTAATGAAAAACTGTTTTTT.

There are a few counts of this clone. A far larger clone is one nucleotide away, so this likely arose from a read error. This chain uses TRBV20-1 with TRBJ2-5; perhaps TRBD1 as D (6 bases). This CDR3 region has 11 residues. The germline V gene has CDR1 DFQATT and CDR2 SNEGSKA (reference sequence). The CDR3, as DNA: TGCAGCGGACAGTTAGGAGAGACCCAGCACTTC. Residues: CSGQLGETQHF.

The V gene is TRBV7-9, the J gene TRBJ1-1; 8 bases align to TRBD1. V lost 4 bases and J lost 1; bases outside the gene matches: 2. The CDR3 sequence is 14 residues long. Germline CDR1 and CDR2: SEHNR and FQNEAQ (reference sequence). CDR3 in DNA: TGTGCCAGCAGCTGGGACAGGCGGAACACTGAAGCTTTCTTT. Translating it yields CASSWDRRNTEAFF.

V and J are TRBV30 and TRBJ1-4, with 9 bases that match TRBD1. This CDR3 is 13 amino acids long. Germline V lookup: CDR1 GTSNPN, CDR2 SVGIG (reference sequence). V gave up 4 bases and J gave up 7 bases; unmatched junction bases: 4. As DNA, the CDR3 is TGTGCCTGGATGGACAGGGGAGGTGAAAAACTGTTTTTT. It is translated as CAWMDRGGEKLFF. The full variable domain, completed using reference TRBV30 and TRBJ1-4, is SQTIHQWPATLVQPVGSPLSLECTVEGTSNPNLYWYRQAAGRGLQLLFYSVGIGQISSEVPQNLSASRPQDRQFILSSKKLLLSDSGFYLCAWMDRGGEKLFFGSGTQLSVL.

This clone appeared a few times. This sample also contains other DNA sequences that code for the same CDR3. The chain recombines TRBV28 with TRBJ1-5; possibly TRBD1 for D (5 bases). The ends were cut back, 2 bases at V and 7 bases at J, with 12 bases in the middle. The CDR3 runs to 14 residues. Germline V gene data show CDR1 as MDHEN and CDR2 as SYDVKM. CDR3: CASSLVQGGQPQHF. CDR3 coding DNA: TGTGCCAGCAGTTTAGTGCAGGGAGGCCAGCCCCAGCATTTT.